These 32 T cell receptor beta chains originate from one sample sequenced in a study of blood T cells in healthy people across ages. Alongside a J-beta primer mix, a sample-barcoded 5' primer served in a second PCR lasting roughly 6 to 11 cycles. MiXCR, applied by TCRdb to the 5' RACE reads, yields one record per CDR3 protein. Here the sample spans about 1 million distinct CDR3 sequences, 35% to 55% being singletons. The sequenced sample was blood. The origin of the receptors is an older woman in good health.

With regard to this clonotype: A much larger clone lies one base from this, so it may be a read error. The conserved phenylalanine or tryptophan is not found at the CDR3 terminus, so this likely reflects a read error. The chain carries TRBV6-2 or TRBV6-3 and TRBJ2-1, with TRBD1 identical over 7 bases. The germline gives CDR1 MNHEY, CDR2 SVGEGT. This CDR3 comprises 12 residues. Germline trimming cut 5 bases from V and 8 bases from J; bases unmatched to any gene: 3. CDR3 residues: CASSKTGYEQFL. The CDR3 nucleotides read TGTGCCAGCAGTAAGACAGGGTATGAGCAGTTCTTA.

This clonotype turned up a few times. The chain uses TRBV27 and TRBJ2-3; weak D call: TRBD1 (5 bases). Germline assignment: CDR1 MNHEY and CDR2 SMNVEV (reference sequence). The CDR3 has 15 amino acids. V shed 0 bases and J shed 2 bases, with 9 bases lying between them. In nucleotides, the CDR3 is TGTGCCAGCAGTTTATCCGACAGACTCACAGATACGCAGTATTTT. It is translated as CASSLSDRLTDTQYF.

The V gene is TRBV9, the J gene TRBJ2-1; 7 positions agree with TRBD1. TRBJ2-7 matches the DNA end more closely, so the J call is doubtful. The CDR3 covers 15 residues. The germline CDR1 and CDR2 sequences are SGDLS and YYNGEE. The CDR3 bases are TGTGCCAGCAGCGTGGGGGACAGCCTCTACAATGAGCAGTACTTC. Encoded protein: CASSVGDSLYNEQYF.

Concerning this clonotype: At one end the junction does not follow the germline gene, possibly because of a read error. The CDR3 reads CASSRQGWHSPPHF. CDR3 nucleotides: TGTGCCAGCAGTAGACAGGGTTGGCATTCACCCCCCCACTTT. V is TRBV27 and J is TRBJ1-6; 7 positions agree with TRBD1. CDR1 is MNHEY and CDR2 is SMNVEV in the germline V gene (reference sequence). CDR3 length equals 14 residues.

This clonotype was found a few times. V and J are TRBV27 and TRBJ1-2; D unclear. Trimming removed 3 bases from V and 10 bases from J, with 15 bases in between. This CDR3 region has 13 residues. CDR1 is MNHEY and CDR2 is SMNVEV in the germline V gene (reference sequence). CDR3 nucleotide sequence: TGTGCCAGCAGTTTCGGTAATGGGAGAGTCTACACCTTC. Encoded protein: CASSFGNGRVYTF.

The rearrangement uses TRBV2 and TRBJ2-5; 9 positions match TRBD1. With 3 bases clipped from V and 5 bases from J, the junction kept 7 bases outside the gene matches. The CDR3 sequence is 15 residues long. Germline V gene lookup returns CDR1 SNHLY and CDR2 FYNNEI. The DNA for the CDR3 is TGTGCCAGCAGTGAGGAGGGACAGGGAAAGGAGACCCAGTACTTC. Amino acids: CASSEEGQGKETQYF.

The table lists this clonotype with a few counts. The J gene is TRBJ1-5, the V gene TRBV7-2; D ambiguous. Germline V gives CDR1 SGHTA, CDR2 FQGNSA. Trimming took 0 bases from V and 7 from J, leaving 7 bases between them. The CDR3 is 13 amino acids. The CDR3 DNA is TGTGCCAGCAGCTTAGCGGCACACCAGCCCCAGCATTTT. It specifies CASSLAAHQPQHF.

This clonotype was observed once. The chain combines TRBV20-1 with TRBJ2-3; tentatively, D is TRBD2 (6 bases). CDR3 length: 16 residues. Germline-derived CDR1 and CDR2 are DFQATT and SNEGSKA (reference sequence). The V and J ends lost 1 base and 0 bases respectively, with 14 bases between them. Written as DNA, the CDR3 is TGCAGTGCTAGAGTTTTGAGTAGCGGAAGCACAGATACGCAGTATTTT. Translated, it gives CSARVLSSGSTDTQYF.

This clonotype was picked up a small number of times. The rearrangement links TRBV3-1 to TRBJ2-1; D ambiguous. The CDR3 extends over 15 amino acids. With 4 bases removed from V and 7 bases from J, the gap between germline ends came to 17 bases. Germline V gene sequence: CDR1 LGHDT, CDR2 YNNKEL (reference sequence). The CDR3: CASSPSAGRRNEQFF. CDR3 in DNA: TGTGCCAGCAGCCCTTCCGCAGGAAGGCGGAATGAGCAGTTCTTC.

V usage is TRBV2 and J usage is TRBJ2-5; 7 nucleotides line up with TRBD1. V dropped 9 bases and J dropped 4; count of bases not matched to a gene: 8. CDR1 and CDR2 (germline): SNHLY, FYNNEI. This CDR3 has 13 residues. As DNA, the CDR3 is TGTGCCAGTTCCGGGGACAGAAGAGAGACCCAGTACTTC. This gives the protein CASSGDRRETQYF.

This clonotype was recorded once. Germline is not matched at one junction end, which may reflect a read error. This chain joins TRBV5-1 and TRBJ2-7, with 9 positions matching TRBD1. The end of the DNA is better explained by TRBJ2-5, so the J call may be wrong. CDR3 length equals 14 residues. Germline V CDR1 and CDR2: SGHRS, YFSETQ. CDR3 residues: CSSSLGQGRETQYF. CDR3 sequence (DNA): TGCTCCAGCAGCTTGGGACAGGGAAGGGAGACCCAGTACTTC.

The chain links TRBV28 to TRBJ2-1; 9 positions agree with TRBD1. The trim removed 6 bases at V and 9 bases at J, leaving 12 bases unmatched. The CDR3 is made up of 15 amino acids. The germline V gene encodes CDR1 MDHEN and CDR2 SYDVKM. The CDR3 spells CASSLAGTGYLEQFF. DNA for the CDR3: TGTGCCAGCAGCCTTGCCGGGACAGGGTATCTTGAGCAGTTCTTC.

The CDR3 DNA reads as TGTGCCAGCAGCTCCCGCCCCAGGGGAGAGGCCAAAAACATTCAGTACTTC. Protein sequence: CASSSRPRGEAKNIQYF. The chain has TRBV11-2 and TRBJ2-4, with a possible D match to TRBD1 (6 bases). V shed 4 bases and J shed 1 base, with 17 bases lying between them. Germline V gene sequence: CDR1 SGHAT, CDR2 FQNNGV. This CDR3 has 17 residues.

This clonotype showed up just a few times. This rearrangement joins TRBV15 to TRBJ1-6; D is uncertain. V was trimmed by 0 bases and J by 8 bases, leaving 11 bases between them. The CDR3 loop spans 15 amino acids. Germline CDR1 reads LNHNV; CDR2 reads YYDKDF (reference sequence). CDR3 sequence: CATSRERTGYSPLHF. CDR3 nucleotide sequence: TGTGCCACCAGCAGAGAGAGGACGGGCTATTCACCCCTCCACTTT.

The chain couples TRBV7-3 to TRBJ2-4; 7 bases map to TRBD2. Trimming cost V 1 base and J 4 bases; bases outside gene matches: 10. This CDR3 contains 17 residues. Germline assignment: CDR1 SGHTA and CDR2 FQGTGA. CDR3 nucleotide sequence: TGTGCCAGCAGCTTAATGGGGAGGGTCTCACCTAAAAACATTCAGTACTTC. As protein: CASSLMGRVSPKNIQYF.

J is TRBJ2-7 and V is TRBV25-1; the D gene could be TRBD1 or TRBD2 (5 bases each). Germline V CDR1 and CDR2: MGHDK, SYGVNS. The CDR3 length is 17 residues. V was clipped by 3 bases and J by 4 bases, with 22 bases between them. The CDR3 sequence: CASSDPNRGPGLYEQYF. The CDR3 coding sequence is TGTGCCAGCAGTGATCCTAATCGGGGACCTGGGTTGTACGAGCAGTACTTC.

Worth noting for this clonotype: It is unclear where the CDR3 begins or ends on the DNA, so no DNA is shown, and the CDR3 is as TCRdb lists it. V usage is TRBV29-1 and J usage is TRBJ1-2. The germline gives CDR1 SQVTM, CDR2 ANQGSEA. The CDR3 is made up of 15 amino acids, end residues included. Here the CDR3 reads CSVGDGSGVNYGHTF.

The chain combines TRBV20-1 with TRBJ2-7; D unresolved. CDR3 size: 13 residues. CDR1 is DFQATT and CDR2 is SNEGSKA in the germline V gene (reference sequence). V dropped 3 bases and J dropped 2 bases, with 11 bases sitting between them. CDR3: CSASIRAAYEQYF. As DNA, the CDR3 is TGCAGTGCTAGTATTAGGGCGGCCTACGAGCAGTACTTC.

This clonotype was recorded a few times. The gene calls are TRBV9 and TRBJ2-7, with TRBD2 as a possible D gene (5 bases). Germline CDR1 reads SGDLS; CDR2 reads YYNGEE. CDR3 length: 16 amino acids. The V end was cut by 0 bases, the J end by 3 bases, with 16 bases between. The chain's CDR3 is CASSVAAAAGVYEQYF. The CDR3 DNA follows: TGTGCCAGCAGCGTAGCAGCGGCAGCCGGCGTCTACGAGCAGTACTTC.

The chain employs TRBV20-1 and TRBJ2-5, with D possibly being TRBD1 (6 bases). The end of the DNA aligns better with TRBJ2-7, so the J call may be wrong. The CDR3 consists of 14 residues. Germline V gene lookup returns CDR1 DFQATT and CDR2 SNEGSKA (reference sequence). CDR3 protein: CSARAATGQYEQYF. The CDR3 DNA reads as TGCAGTGCTAGAGCAGCGACAGGCCAATACGAGCAGTACTTC.

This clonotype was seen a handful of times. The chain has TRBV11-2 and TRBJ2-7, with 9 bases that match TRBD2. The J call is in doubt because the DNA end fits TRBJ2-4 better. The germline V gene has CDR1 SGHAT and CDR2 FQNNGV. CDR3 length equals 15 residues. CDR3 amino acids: CASSLDPGGGDIQYF. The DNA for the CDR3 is TGTGCCAGCAGCTTAGACCCCGGCGGGGGGGACATTCAGTACTTC.

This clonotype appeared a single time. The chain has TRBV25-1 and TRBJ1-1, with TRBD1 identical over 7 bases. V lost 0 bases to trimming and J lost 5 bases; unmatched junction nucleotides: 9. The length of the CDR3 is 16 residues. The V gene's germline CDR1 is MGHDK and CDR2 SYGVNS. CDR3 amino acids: CASSEYGAQGWTEAFF. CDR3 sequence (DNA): TGTGCCAGCAGTGAATATGGTGCACAGGGGTGGACTGAAGCTTTCTTT.

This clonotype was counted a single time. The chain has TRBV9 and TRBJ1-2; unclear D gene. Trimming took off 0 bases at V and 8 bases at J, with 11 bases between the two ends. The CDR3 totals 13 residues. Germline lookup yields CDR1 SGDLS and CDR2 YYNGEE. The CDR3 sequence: CASSVALGRGYTF. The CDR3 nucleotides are TGTGCCAGCAGCGTAGCTTTGGGGAGAGGCTACACCTTC. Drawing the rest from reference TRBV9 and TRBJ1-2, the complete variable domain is DSGVTQTPKHLITATGQRVTLRCSPRSGDLSVYWYQQSLDQGLQFLIQYYNGEERAKGNILERFSAQQFPDLHSELNLSSLELGDSALYFCASSVALGRGYTFGSGTRLTVV.

DNA of the CDR3: TGTGCCAGCAGCAGGTGGATGGAGGGGGGCGCTTCTGGGGCCAACGTCCTGACTTTC. It is translated as CASSRWMEGGASGANVLTF. The chain joins TRBV21-1 to TRBJ2-6; TRBD1 is the table's D call, not checked against the DNA. TRBV21-1 is given as a pseudogene. This CDR3 contains 19 residues.

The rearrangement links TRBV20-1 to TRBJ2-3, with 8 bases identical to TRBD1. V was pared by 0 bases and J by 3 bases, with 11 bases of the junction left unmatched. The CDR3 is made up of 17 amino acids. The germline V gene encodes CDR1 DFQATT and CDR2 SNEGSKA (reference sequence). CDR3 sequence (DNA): TGCAGTGCTAGAGATGCTGGACAGGGATCATGGACAGATACGCAGTATTTT. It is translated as CSARDAGQGSWTDTQYF.

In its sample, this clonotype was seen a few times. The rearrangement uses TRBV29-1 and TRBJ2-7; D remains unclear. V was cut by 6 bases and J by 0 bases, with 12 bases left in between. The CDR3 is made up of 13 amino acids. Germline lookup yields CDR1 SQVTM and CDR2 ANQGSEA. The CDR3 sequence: CSVDSASSYEQYF. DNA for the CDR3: TGCAGCGTCGATTCTGCTAGCTCCTACGAGCAGTACTTC.

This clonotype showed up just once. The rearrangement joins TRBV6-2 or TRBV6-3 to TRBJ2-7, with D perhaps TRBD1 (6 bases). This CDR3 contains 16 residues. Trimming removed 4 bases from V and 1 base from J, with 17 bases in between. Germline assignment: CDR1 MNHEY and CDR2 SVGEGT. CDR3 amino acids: CASSFDRQAVSYEQYF. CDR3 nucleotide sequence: TGTGCCAGCAGTTTTGACCGACAGGCCGTTTCCTACGAGCAGTACTTC.

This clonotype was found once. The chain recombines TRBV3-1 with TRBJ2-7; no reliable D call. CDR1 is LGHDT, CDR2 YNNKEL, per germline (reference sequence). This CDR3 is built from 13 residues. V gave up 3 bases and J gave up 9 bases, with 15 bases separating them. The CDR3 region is CASSQPDTDGQYF. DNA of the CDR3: TGTGCCAGCAGCCAGCCCGATACGGACGGGCAGTACTTC.

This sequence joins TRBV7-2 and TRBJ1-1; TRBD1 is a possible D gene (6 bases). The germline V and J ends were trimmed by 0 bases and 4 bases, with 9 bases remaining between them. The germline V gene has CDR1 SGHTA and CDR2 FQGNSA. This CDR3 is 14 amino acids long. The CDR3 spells CASSLARGATEAFF. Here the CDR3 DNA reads TGTGCCAGCAGCTTAGCCCGGGGGGCCACTGAAGCTTTCTTT.

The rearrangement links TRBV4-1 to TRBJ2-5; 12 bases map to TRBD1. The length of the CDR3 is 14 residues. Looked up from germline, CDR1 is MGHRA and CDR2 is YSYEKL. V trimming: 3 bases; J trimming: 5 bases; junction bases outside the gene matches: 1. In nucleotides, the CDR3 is TGCGCCAGCAGCCAGGGACAGGGGGCGGAGACCCAGTACTTC. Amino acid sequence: CASSQGQGAETQYF.

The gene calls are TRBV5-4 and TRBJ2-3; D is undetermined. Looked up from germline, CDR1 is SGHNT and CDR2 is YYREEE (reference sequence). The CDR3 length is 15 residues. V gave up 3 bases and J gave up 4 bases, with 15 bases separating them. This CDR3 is CASSSADRVADTQYF. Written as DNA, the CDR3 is TGTGCCAGCAGCTCCGCGGATAGGGTTGCAGATACGCAGTATTTT.

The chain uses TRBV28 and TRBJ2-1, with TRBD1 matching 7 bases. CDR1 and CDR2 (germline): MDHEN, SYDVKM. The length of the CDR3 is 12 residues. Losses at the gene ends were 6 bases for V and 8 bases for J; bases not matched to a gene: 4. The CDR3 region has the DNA TGTGCCAGCAGGGCGACAGGGTATGAGCAGTTCTTC. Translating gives CASRATGYEQFF.